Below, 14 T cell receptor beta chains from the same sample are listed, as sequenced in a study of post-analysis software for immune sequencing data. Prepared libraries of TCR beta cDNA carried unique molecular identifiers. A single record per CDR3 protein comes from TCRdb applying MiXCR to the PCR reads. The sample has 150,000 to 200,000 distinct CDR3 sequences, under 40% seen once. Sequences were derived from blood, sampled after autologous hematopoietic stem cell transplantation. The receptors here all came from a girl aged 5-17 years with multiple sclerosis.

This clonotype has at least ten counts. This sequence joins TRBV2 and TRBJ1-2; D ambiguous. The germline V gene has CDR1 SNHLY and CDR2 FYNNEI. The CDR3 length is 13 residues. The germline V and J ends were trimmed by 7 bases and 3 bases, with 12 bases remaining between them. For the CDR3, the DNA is TGTGCCAGCAAGATGCTAGGAGACTATGGCTACACCTTC. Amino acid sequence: CASKMLGDYGYTF.

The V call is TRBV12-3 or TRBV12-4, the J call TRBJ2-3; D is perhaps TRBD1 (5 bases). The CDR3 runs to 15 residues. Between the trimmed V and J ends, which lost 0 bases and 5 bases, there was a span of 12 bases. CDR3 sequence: CASSLAQGRGDTQYF. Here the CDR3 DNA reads TGTGCCAGCAGTTTAGCCCAGGGTAGGGGAGATACGCAGTATTTT.

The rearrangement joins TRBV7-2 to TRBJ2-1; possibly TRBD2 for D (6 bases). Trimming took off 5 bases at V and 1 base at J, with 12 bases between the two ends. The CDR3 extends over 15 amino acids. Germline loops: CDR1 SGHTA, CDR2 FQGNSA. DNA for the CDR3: TGTGCCAGCAGCAAGGGACTGGAGTCCTACAATGAGCAGTTCTTC. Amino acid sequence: CASSKGLESYNEQFF.

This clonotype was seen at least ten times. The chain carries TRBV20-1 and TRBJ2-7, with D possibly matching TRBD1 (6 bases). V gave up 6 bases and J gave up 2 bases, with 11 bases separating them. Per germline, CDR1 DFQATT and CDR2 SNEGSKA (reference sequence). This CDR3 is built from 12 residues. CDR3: CSAWDTAYEQYF. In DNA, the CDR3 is TGCAGTGCCTGGGACACCGCCTACGAGCAGTACTTC.

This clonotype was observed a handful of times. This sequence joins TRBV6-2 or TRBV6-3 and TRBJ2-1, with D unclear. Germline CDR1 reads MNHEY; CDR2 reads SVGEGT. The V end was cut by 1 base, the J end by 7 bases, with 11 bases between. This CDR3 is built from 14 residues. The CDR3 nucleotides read TGTGCCAGCAGTTACTACTCAAGAGATAATGAGCAGTTCTTC. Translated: CASSYYSRDNEQFF.

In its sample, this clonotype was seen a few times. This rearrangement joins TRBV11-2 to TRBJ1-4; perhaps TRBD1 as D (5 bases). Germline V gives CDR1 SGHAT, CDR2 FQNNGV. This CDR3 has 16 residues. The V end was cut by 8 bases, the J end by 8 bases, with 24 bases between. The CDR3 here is CASATSSGATKEKLFF. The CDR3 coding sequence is TGTGCCAGCGCCACATCGTCTGGGGCAACGAAAGAAAAACTGTTTTTT.

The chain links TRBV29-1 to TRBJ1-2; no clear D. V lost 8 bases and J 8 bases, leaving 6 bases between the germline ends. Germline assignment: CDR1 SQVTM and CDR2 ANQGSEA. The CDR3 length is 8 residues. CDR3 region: CSFGGYTF. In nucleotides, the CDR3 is TGCAGCTTCGGGGGCTACACCTTC.

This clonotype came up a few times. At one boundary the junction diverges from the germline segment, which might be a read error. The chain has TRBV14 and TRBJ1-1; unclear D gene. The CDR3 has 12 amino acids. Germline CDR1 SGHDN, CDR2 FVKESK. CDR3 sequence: CASSQGPNEAFF. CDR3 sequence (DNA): TGTGCCAGCAGTCAAGGTCCTAATGAAGCTTTCTTT.

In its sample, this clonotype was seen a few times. The CDR3 loop reads CASSLAWAGNLTYNEQFF. In DNA, the CDR3 is TGTGCCAGCAGCTTAGCCTGGGCAGGAAACCTAACCTACAATGAGCAGTTCTTC. The chain recombines TRBV7-9 with TRBJ2-1; D is ambiguous. The CDR3 consists of 18 residues. Germline CDR1 SEHNR, CDR2 FQNEAQ (reference sequence). Trimming left V 0 bases short and J 2 bases short, with 17 bases between.

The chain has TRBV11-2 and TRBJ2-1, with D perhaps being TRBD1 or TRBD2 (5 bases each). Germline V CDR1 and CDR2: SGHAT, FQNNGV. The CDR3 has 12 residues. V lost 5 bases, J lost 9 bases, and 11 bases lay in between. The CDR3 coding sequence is TGTGCCAGCAGCGGGCTGGGGACTGAGCAGTTCTTC. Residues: CASSGLGTEQFF.

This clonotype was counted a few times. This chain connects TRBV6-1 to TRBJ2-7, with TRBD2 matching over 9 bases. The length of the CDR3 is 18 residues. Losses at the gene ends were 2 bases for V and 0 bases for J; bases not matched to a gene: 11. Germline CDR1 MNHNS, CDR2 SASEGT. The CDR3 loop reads CASSESPIVAGASYEQYF. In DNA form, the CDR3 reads TGTGCCAGCAGTGAATCCCCGATTGTAGCGGGAGCCTCCTACGAGCAGTACTTC.

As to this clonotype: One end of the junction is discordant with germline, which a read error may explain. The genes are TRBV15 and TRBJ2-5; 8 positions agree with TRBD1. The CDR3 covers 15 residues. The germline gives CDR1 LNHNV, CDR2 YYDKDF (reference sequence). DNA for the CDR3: TGTGCCACCAGCAGAGCGGACAGGGTTCAAGAGGCCCAGTACTTC. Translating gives CATSRADRVQEAQYF.

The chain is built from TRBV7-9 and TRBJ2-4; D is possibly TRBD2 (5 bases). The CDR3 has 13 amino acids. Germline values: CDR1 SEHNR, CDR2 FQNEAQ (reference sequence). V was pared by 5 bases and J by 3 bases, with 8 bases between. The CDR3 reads CASSTGSKNIQYF. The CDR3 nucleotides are TGTGCCAGCAGCACGGGGAGCAAAAACATTCAGTACTTC.

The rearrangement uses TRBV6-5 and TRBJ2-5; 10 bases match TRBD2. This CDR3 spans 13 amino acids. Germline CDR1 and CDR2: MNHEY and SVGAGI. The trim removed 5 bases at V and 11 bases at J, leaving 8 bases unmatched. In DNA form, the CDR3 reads TGTGCCAGCAGTCAGGGACTAGCGAAAGAGCAGTACTTC. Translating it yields CASSQGLAKEQYF.